This T cell receptor (beta chain) was sequenced for a study of technical replicates of blood from several donors. This CDR3 region has 13 residues. Germline V gene data show CDR1 as MNHNS and CDR2 as SASEGT. Trimming at V came to 4 bases and at J to 6 bases, leaving 1 base not matched to a gene. Libraries were prepared by immunoSEQ multiplex PCR; TCRdb keeps only in-frame clonotypes and omits some of them. The table lists 75,000 to 95,000 clones, roughly 94% of them singletons. In its sample, this clone was seen once. Sequencing input: T cells isolated from PBMCs. The sequence came from a human donor in good health. The chain uses TRBV6-1 and TRBJ2-1, with 9 nucleotides matching TRBD1. The chain's CDR3 is CASSGGQGNEQFF. Written as DNA, the CDR3 is TGTGCCAGCAGTGGGGGACAGGGCAATGAGCAGTTCTTC.